This T cell receptor beta chain was captured by sequencing in a study of response to subunit inactivated influenza vaccine. General study results and limits: With each seasonal influenza vaccination, the authors suggested, few new T cells are recruited.

Of note for this clonotype: The target antigen is unknown.

The V gene lost 4 bases and the J gene lost 8 bases, with 14 bases spanning the gap. Looked up from germline, CDR1 is MGHDK and CDR2 is SYGVNS. This CDR3 spans 14 amino acids. TCRdb re-derived calls from the RT-PCR reads in MiXCR, one entry per CDR3 protein. The repertoire consists of some 800,000 distinct CDR3 sequences, with over 20% occurring once and the leading ten covering roughly a tenth. Here the sequenced sample was PBMCs from blood, taken about 5 days after vaccination. The receptor was isolated from a man aged 45-60 years who received an inactivated influenza vaccine. The chain combines TRBV25-1 with TRBJ1-4, with D perhaps TRBD1 (5 bases). The CDR3 protein is CASSAQGSGEKLFF. The DNA of the CDR3 is TGTGCCAGCAGTGCCCAGGGATCGGGGGAAAAACTGTTTTTT.